This is a list of T cell receptor beta chains from one sample in a study of persistence of HIV-infected CD4 T cells. Data came from immunoSEQ multiplex PCR; TCRdb stores just in-frame clones and leaves some out. The repertoire holds tens of thousands of clones, with roughly 87% as singletons. Their recognized antigens are unknown. Here the sequenced sample was CD4+ T cells sorted from PBMCs after roughly 19-hour stimulation, taken from a patient who received antiretroviral therapy. The source is an adult man with HIV who was CMV-seropositive. The conserved cysteine and the conserved F or W are not part of the CDR3 here. Clone size appears in some rows only: once, few, many, or a class for an expanded clone.

>TRBV11-3|NA
ASSGEIGELF
>TRBV27|NA
ASSLPGTATYEQY
>TRBV19|NA
ASSTVVVSRTEAF
>TRBV7-2|NA
ASSLRTGGVYGYT
>TRBV4-3|NA
ASSQDPGPRANVLT
>TRBV5-4|few
ASSRLVGSNEKLF
>TRBV2|once
ASKRTTSTDTQY
>TRBV2|few
ASSDVTAQH
>TRBV18|NA
ASSYVTGNRDGGSKGEGGQY
>TRBV7-8|NA
ASRGRGKSYNSPLH
>TRBV5-1|few
ASSLWTGDTGELF
>TRBV15|NA
ATSRQGANTEAF
>TRBV5-1|once
ASRTGPQTEAF
>TRBV14|NA
ASSQDLFGNTIY
>TRBV7-3|NA
ASSLAASSSPLH
>TRBV5-6|NA
ASSLRRRAIHEQY
>TRBV5-1|NA
ASSLAKETQY
>TRBV10-3|NA
AISESRGTNEKLF
>TRBV2|NA
ASVRTGGGMTAF
>TRBV6-5|NA
ASSSQGGTEAF
>TRBV5-1|NA
ASSWTERTNNEQF
>TRBV10-3|few
AISEWRTSGTYNEQF
>TRBV2|NA
ASRRGRARGYGYT
>TRBV6-6|NA
ASSSSYSGGYEQY
>TRBV12-3/TRBV12-4|once
ASSFTPTDTQY
>TRBV5-4|NA
ASSLGAGGLYEQY
>TRBV7-8|NA
ASSELDRGLNGYT
>TRBV6-5|NA
ASSGGTARRETQY
>TRBV6-2/TRBV6-3|NA
ASSLQAGVNTGELF
>TRBV10-3|NA
AINNGLAGLGTDTQY
>TRBV7-8|NA
ASSAPGLWNTEAF
>TRBV15|NA
ATSRDGGEGRFGNTIY
>TRBV12-3/TRBV12-4|few
ASMGRNTEAF
>TRBV27|NA
ASSSLSGRAPNEQF
>TRBV27|NA
ASSRKGTGELF
>TRBV18|NA
ASSPTGVAGELF
>TRBV27|once
ASRLRLSYNEQF
>TRBV30|NA
AWSVRGFEQY
>TRBV6-8|NA
ASSYSMILAGGPGETQY
>TRBV4-3|NA
ASSQDQESLPQY
>TRBV12-3/TRBV12-4|NA
ASSLDSGGAF
>TRBV18|NA
ASSPTELSTDTQY
>TRBV25-1|NA
ASSMGPGGNEQF
>TRBV6-5|NA
ASSYSSGRQGSEAF
>TRBV6-2/TRBV6-3|few
ASSTGIGTQPQH
>TRBV7-8|NA
ASTQAGRYYEQY
>TRBV2|NA
ASRGQAYEQY
>TRBV4-1|NA
ASSQARIGTGVQETQY
>TRBV6-5|NA
ASSYQEYSYEQY
>TRBV29-1|NA
SAVTGRFEAF